This T cell receptor beta chain was retrieved from a study of blood T cell repertoires in COVID-19. Study overall: Sites across the United States, Italy and Spain contributed samples from acute and convalescent COVID-19.

The method was immunoSEQ multiplex PCR; TCRdb's version includes in-frame clones alone and lacks a portion of them. The table has about 440,000 clones, approximately 90% seen once. The CDR3 consists of 14 residues. The rearrangement uses TRBV21-1 and TRBJ2-7; TRBD1 was called by the table and not checked on the DNA. TRBV21-1 is given as a pseudogene. The source of this sequence is a woman aged 30 to 39 with acute or convalescent COVID-19. The specimen was peripheral blood. CDR3 region: CASSKRDRYYEQYF. The CDR3 DNA is TGTGCCAGCAGCAAAAGGGACAGATACTACGAGCAGTACTTC.